This TCR beta chain emerged from a study of T cells in localized non-small cell lung cancer. Worth noting for this clone: Its target is unknown.

This table comes from immunoSEQ multiplex PCR, and its TCRdb copy is limited to in-frame clones, with some not included. The table records 90,000 to 95,000 clones, 87% of them present only once. This CDR3 is 15 amino acids long. The germline gives CDR1 MNHEY, CDR2 SMNVEV (reference sequence). The V and J ends lost 6 bases and 6 bases, in that order; junction bases with no gene match: 7. Study-wide results and caveats: Among the top 100 tumor clones, a median about 60 appeared in adjacent lung. Density of T cells in blood, when higher, went with longer overall survival. Tumor showed lower T cell clonality than uninvolved adjacent lung, where it was highest. The study sequenced only one region of the tumor. As a result, intratumor heterogeneity could not be excluded and remains possible.

This chain uses TRBV27 with TRBJ1-6; TRBD1 matches at 8 bases. The material was peripheral blood, obtained before any cancer treatment. The receptor comes from a man between 35 and 75 years old with stage I squamous cell lung carcinoma. CDR3 loop: CASSRPQGANSPLHF. The CDR3 nucleotides are TGTGCCAGCAGCCGGCCGCAGGGGGCTAATTCACCCCTCCACTTT.